This T cell receptor (beta chain) derives from a study of tumor-infiltrating lymphocytes in localized non-small cell lung cancer. Study information: Each patient gave resected tumor and non-adjacent uninvolved lung tissue.

This clone was seen only once. Its antigen is unidentified. The assay was immunoSEQ multiplex PCR, and TCRdb's table has in-frame clones only and misses some. The data show about 11,000 clones, with around 60% seen just once and around a tenth held by the top ten. Study results and caveats: Different pieces of the same tissue were used for each assay.

The CDR3 is 14 residues long. Losses at the gene ends were 2 bases for V and 4 bases for J; bases not matched to a gene: 0. Germline CDR1 is MGHDK and CDR2 is SYGVNS. The sequenced sample consisted of lung tumor tissue. The chain couples TRBV25-1 to TRBJ1-1, with 11 bases matching TRBD1. This receptor was identified in a human donor with non-small cell lung cancer. The CDR3: CASSEGTGGTEAFF. In DNA, the CDR3 is TGTGCCAGCAGTGAAGGGACAGGGGGCACTGAAGCTTTCTTT.